The T cell receptor beta chain described here comes from a study of CD8 T cells in ankylosing spondylitis. General study findings and limits: Ankylosing spondylitis blood appeared to be characterized by a TCR beta motif of several highly homologous variants.

TCRdb redid the calling of the 5' RACE reads with MiXCR, one entry per CDR3 protein. The sample has roughly 470,000 distinct CDR3 sequences, around 26% seen once. On this clonotype itself: Its antigen is still unknown.

This TCR was sampled from a male donor with ankylosing spondylitis. The sample was blood, either unsorted or a sorted T cell fraction (not recorded which).

The DNA of the CDR3 is TGCAGTGCCTACCCCGGGACAGGGGGCGTTCAGCCCCAGCATTTT. Protein product: CSAYPGTGGVQPQHF. The chain is built from TRBV20-1 and TRBJ1-5, with 12 bases that match TRBD1. Looked up from germline, CDR1 is DFQATT and CDR2 is SNEGSKA (reference sequence). Trimming took 6 bases from V and 6 from J; bases not matched to a gene: 9. The CDR3 loop spans 15 amino acids.